The present entry profiles one T cell receptor (beta chain) with its context. Its antigen remains undetermined. Base qualities were left out, and no much larger clone turns up one base away. The twin pairs came from the European Cystic Fibrosis Twin and Sibling Study Cohort, a cohort that recruited patients from roughly 160 CF clinics across 14 European countries. Zygosity and CFTR genotype were verified in-house, and zygosity was tested by multiplex PCR of nine short tandem repeat loci. Peripheral blood was sampled from each twin, with clinical parameters recorded on the day of blood sampling. Genomic DNA was isolated from peripheral blood cells with phenol/chloroform and kept in TE buffer at 4 degrees C. V lost 1 base and J lost 1 base; the stretch between them is 5 bases long. Inclusive of the bounding cysteine and phenylalanine, the CDR3 is 14 residues long. The read is trimmed to its CDR3 DNA, 42 bases read in frame from base 1. In the germline V gene, CDR1 corresponds to SNHLY and CDR2 to FYNNEI.

TCR beta CDR3 regions were amplified by multiplex PCR with the immunoSEQ immune profiling system according to the manufacturer's instructions. An Illumina NextSeq system was used for sequencing. The authors processed their data as follows. The immunoSEQ Analyzer platform handled processing of the sequence data, and clonality was calculated by taking the square root of Simpson's index of productive rearrangements. V and J usage similarity was measured by Jensen-Shannon distance, and CDR3 generation probabilities were computed with OLGA. The researchers looked up shared CDR3 sequences in the immuneACCESS database (August 2020) and in VDJdb (December 2020). In TCRdb, the immuneACCESS table is reduced to in-frame sequences with V and J assigned. These tables do not hold every clone; where another copy was compared, an unresolved V gene accounts for under half, and the others remain unexplained. V and J calls and clone size follow that table, whereas D and trimming were derived from the DNA. In all, the sample holds roughly 19,000 clones, and approximately 96% of those were seen once. The ten largest clones add up to around 1.9% of the sample.

The source of the sample is a study of monozygotic twins with cystic fibrosis (dated by TCRdb to 2020 to 2023). Notes on the research overall: Barcoded libraries were prepared from 3 to 3.5 micrograms of fragmented DNA with roughly 14 PCR cycles. The study compared TCR beta repertoires within and between 16 monozygotic twin pairs with cystic fibrosis to assess genetic influence on V and J gene usage. The cohort included ten female and six male twin pairs, mostly children and adolescents, aged roughly 2.0 to 36.4 years with a median of 9.1 years. On the day of blood sampling, twins were ranked among more than 850 cohort participants for weight-for-height and for FEVPerc (FEV1 disease centile). Data for three of the twin pairs had been reported previously in another context. What the study reported, not specific to this receptor: In 13 of 16 pairs, V gene usage most closely resembled the co-twin's, and the same held for J usage in 8 of 16 pairs, a pattern suggesting genetic constraints. Nucleotide-identical clonotype sharing was significantly higher within monozygotic CF twin pairs than between unrelated CF individuals (P = 0.000026, Mann-Whitney). Only a small cohort was studied, and no association of shared CDR3 numbers with age, concordance or disease severity was found. Simpson clonality was generally low (median about 0.009), suggesting a naive-dominated repertoire, with higher clonality in the most severely affected patients.

This sequence uses TRBV2 and TRBJ1-5; the D gene remains uncertain. This TCR came from a woman aged 25 to 39 with cystic fibrosis. The sample comprised blood. The nucleotides are TGTGCCAGCAGTGAAGTTGGAAGCAATCAGCCCCAGCATTTT. It encodes CASSEVGSNQPQHF.